This T cell receptor (beta chain) was identified in a study of radiation and T cells in renal cell carcinoma. Regarding this clone: Antigen unknown.

Noted time point: blood 4 weeks post-SBRT, at nephrectomy. Treatment specified: 15 Gy SBRT to primary tumor, nephrectomy 4 weeks later. Nephrectomy followed 15 Gy stereotactic body radiation by 4 weeks. Radiation-treated patients gave blood at baseline, week 2 and week 4. The patient's renal cell carcinoma had clear cell pathology. Generated by immunoSEQ multiplex PCR, the TCRdb table keeps only in-frame clones and is missing some. The repertoire holds over 35,000 clones, with over 80% as singletons. Findings and caveats of the study: Pretreatment tumor biopsies were lacking, so baseline clonotypes are unknown.

J gave up 3 bases and V 6 bases, and 11 bases lay outside the gene matches. Germline CDR1 and CDR2: SGHAT and FQNNGV. The CDR3 runs to 16 residues. The V and J genes are TRBV11-2 and TRBJ1-1; 9 bases align to TRBD1. The starting material was blood, obtained from a patient whose treatment included radiotherapy and nephrectomy. The TCR sequence derives from a woman in her seventies with renal cell carcinoma. The CDR3 protein is CASRPGTGTRHTEAFF. In DNA form, the CDR3 reads TGTGCCAGCAGACCCGGGACAGGGACACGGCACACTGAAGCTTTCTTT.